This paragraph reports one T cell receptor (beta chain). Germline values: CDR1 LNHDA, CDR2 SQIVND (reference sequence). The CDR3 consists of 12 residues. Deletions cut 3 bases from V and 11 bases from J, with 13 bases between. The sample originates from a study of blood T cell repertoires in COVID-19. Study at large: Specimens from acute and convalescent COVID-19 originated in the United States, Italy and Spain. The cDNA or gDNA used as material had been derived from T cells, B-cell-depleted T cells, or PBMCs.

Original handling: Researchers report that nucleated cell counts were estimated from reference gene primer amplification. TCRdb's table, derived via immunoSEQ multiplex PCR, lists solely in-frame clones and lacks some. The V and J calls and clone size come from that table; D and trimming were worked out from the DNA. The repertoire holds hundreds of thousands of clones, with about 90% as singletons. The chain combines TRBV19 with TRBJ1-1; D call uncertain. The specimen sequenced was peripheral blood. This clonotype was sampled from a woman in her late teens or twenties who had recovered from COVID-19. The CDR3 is CASSMGDGAAFF. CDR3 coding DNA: TGTGCCAGTAGTATGGGCGACGGTGCGGCTTTCTTT. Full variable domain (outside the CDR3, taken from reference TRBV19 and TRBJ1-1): DGGITQSPKYLFRKEGQNVTLSCEQNLNHDAMYWYRQDPGQGLRLIYYSQIVNDFQKGDIAEGYSVSREKKESFPLTVTSAQKNPTAFYLCASSMGDGAAFFGQGTRLTVV.